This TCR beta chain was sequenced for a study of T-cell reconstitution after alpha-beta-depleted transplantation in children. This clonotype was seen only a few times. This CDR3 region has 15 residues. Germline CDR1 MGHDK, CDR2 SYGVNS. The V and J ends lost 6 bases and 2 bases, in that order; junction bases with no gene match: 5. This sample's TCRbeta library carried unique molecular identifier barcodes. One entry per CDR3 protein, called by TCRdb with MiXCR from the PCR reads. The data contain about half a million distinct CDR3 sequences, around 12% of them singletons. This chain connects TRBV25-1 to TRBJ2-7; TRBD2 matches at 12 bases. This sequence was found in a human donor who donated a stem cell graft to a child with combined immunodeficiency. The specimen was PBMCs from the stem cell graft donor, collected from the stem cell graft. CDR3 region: CASRGSSGRAYEQYF. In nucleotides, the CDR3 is TGTGCCAGCAGGGGCTCTAGCGGGAGGGCCTACGAGCAGTACTTC.